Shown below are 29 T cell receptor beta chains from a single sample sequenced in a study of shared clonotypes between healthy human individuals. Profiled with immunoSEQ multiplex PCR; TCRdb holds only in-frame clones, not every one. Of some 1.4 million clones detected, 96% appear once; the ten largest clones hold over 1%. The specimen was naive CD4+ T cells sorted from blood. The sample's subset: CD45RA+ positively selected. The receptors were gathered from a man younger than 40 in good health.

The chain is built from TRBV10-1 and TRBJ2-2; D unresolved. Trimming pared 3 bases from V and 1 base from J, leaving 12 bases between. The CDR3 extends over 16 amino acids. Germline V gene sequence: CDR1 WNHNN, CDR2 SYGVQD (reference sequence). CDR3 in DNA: TGCGCCAGCAGTGAATACCAGACCTGGAACACCGGGGAGCTGTTTTTT. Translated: CASSEYQTWNTGELFF.

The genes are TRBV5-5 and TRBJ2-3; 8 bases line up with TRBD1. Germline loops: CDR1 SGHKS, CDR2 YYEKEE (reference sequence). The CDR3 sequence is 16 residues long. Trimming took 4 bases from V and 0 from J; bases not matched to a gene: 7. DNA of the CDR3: TGTGCCAGCAGCAGACCGGGACAGGAGAGCACAGATACGCAGTATTTT. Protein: CASSRPGQESTDTQYF. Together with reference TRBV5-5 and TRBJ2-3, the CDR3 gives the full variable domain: DAGVTQSPTHLIKTRGQQVTLRCSPISGHKSVSWYQQVLGQGPQFIFQYYEKEERGRGNFPDRFSARQFPNYSSELNVNALLLGDSALYLCASSRPGQESTDTQYFGPGTRLTVL.

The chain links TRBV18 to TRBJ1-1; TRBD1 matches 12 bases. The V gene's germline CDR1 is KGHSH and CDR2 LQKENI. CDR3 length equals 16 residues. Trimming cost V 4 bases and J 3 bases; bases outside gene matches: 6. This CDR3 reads CASSRTGTGGDTEAFF. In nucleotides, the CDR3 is TGTGCCAGCTCACGAACCGGGACAGGGGGCGACACTGAAGCTTTCTTT.

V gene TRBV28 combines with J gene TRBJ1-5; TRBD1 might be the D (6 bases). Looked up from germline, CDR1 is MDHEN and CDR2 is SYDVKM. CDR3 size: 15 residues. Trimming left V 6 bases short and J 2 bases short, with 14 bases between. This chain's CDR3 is CASRFRDRRNQPQHF. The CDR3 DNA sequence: TGTGCCAGCAGATTTCGTGACAGGCGCAATCAGCCCCAGCATTTT.

CDR3 nucleotides: TGTGCCAGCAGTCACATGACCACCACAGATACGCAGTATTTT. It encodes CASSHMTTTDTQYF. The chain is built from TRBV5-5 and TRBJ2-3; D not certain. CDR1 SGHKS and CDR2 YYEKEE come from the germline V gene (reference sequence). The CDR3 runs 14 residues. V was cut by 5 bases and J by 2 bases, with 12 bases left in between.

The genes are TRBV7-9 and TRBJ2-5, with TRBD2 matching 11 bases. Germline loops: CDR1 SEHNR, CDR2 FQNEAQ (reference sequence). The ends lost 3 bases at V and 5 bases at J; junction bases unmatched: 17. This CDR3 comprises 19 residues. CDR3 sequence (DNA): TGTGCCAGCAGCTTTAGCGGGCTAGCGGGAGGTACCATCTTGGAGACCCAGTACTTC. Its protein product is CASSFSGLAGGTILETQYF.

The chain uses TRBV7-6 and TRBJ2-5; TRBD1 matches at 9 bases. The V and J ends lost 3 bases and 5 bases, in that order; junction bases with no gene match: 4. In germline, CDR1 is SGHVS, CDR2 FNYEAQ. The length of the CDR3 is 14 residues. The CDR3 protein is CASSLEGQGETQYF. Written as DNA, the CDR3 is TGTGCCAGCAGCTTGGAGGGACAGGGCGAGACCCAGTACTTC.

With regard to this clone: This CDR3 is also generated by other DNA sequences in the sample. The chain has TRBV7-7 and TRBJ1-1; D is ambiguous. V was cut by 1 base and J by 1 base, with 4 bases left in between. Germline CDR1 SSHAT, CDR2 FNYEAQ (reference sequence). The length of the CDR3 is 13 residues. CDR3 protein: CASSLDRNTEAFF. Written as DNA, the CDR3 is TGTGCCAGCAGCTTAGATAGGAACACTGAAGCTTTCTTT. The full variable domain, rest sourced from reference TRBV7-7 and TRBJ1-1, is GAGVSQSPRYKVTKRGQDVTLRCDPISSHATLYWYQQALGQGPEFLTYFNYEAQPDKSGLPSDRFSAERPEGSISTLTIQRTEQRDSAMYRCASSLDRNTEAFFGQGTRLTVV.

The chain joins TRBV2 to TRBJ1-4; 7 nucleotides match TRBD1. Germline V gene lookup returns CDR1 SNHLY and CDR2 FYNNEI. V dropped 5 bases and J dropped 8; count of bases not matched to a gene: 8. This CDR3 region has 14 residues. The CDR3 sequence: CASSTGTVGEKLFF. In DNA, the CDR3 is TGTGCCAGCAGTACCGGGACAGTCGGGGAAAAACTGTTTTTT.

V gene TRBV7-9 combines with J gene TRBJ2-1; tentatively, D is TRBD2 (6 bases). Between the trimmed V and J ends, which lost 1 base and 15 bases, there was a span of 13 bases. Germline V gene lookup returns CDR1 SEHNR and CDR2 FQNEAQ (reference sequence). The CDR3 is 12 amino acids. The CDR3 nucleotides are TGTGCCAGCAGCTTAGACCGGGAGCTAACGTTCTTC. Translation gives CASSLDRELTFF.

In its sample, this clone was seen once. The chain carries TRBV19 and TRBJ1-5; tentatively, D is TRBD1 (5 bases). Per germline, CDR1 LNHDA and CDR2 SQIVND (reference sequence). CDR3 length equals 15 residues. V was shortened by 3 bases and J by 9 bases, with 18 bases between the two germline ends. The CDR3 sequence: CASSMQSRVLGPQHF. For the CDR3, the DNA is TGTGCCAGTAGTATGCAGAGCAGGGTGCTAGGGCCCCAGCATTTT.

CDR3 protein: CASRGQGNEQFF. In DNA form, the CDR3 reads TGTGCCAGCAGGGGACAGGGGAATGAGCAGTTCTTC. The chain combines TRBV28 with TRBJ2-1, with 10 bases aligning to TRBD1. Germline CDR1 reads MDHEN; CDR2 reads SYDVKM. The CDR3 has 12 residues. V was clipped by 6 bases and J by 7 bases; unmatched bases: 0.

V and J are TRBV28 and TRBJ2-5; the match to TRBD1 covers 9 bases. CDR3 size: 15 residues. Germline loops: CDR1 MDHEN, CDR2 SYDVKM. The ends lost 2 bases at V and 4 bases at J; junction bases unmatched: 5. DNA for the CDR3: TGTGCCAGCAGTTTAGGCGGACAGGGGAGAGAGACCCAGTACTTC. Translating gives CASSLGGQGRETQYF.

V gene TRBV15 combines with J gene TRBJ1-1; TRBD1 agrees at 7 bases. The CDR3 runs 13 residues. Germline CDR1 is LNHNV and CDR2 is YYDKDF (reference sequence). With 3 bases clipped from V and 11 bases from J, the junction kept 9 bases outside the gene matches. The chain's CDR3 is CATSSGWDSLAFF. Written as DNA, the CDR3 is TGTGCCACCAGCAGCGGCTGGGACAGTTTGGCTTTCTTT. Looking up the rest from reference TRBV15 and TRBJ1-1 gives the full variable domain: DAMVIQNPRYQVTQFGKPVTLSCSQTLNHNVMYWYQQKSSQAPKLLFHYYDKDFNNEADTPDNFQSRRPNTSFCFLDIRSPGLGDTAMYLCATSSGWDSLAFFGQGTRLTVV.

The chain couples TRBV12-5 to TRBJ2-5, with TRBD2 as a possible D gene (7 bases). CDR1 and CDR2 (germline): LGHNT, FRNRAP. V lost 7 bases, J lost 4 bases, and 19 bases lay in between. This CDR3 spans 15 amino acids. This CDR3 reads CASALGGRAGETQYF. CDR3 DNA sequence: TGTGCTAGTGCCTTGGGGGGGCGGGCTGGAGAGACCCAGTACTTC.

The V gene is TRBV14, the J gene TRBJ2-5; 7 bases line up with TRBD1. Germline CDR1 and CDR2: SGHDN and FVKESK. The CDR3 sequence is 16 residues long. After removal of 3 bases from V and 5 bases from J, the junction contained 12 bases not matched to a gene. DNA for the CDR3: TGTGCCAGCAGCCAGTCCCGACAGGGTTTGAGGGAGACCCAGTACTTC. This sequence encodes CASSQSRQGLRETQYF. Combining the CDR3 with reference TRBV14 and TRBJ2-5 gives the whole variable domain EAGVTQFPSHSVIEKGQTVTLRCDPISGHDNLYWYRRVMGKEIKFLLHFVKESKQDESGMPNNRFLAERTGGTYSTLKVQPAELEDSGVYFCASSQSRQGLRETQYFGPGTRLLVL.

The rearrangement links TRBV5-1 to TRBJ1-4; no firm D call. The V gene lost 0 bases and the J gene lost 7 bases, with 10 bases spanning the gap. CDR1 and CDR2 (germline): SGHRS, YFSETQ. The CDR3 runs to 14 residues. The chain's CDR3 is CASSLEGFSEKLFF. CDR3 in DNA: TGCGCCAGCAGCTTGGAGGGTTTCAGTGAAAAACTGTTTTTT.

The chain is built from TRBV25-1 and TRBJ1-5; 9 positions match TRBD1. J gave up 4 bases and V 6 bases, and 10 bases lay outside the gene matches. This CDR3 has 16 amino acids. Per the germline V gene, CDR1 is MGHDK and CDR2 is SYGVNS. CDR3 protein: CASSARGQGGNQPQHF. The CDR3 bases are TGTGCCAGCAGCGCTCGGGGACAGGGAGGGAATCAGCCCCAGCATTTT.

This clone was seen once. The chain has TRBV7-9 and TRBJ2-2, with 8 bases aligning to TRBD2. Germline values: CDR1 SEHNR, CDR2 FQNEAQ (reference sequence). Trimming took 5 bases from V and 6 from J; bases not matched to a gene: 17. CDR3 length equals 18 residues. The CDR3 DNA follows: TGTGCCAGCAGCCCCAACCGAGCGGGAGTCGTATTGGCCGGGGAGCTGTTTTTT. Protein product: CASSPNRAGVVLAGELFF.

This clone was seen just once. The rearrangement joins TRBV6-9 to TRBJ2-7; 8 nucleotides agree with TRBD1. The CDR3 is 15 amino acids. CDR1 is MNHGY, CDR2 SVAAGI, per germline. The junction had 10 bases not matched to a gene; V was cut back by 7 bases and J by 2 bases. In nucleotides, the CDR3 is TGTGCCAGCATACAACCGGGACAGGAGACCTACGAGCAGTACTTC. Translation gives CASIQPGQETYEQYF.

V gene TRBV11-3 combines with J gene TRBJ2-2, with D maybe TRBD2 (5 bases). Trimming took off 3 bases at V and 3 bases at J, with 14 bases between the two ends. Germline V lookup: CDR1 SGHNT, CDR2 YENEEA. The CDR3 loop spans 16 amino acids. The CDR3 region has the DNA TGTGCCAGCAGCTTGATACTGACCGGGGACACCGGGGAGCTGTTTTTT. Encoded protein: CASSLILTGDTGELFF.

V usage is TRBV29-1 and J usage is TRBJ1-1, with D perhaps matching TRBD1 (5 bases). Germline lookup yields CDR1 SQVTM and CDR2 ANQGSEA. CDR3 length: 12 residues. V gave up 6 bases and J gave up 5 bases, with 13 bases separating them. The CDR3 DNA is TGCAGCGTGATAGGGGTTAAGACTGAAGCTTTCTTT. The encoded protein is CSVIGVKTEAFF.

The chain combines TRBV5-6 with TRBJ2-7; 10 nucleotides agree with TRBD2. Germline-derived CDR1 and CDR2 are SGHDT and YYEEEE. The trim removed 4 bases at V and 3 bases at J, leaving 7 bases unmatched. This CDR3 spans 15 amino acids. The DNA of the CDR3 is TGTGCCAGCAGCAGTCCAGGACTAGCGGTCTACGAGCAGTACTTC. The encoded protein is CASSSPGLAVYEQYF. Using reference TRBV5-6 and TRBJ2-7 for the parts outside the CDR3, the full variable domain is DAGVTQSPTHLIKTRGQQVTLRCSPKSGHDTVSWYQQALGQGPQFIFQYYEEEERQRGNFPDRFSGHQFPNYSSELNVNALLLGDSALYLCASSSPGLAVYEQYFGPGTRLTVT.

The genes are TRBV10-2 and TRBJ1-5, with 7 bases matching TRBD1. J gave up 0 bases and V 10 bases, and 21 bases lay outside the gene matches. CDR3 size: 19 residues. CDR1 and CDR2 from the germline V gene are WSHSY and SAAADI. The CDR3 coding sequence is TGCGCCACCTTCTTTAGTGTGTTCGACAGGGTAAATAGCAATCAGCCCCAGCATTTT. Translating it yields CATFFSVFDRVNSNQPQHF.

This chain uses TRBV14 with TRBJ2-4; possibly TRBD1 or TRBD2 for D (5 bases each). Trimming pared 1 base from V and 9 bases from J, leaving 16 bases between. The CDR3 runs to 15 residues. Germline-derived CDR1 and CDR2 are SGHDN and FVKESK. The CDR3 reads CASSQGRGVGSIQYF. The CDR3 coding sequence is TGTGCCAGCAGCCAAGGCCGAGGGGTCGGTAGCATTCAGTACTTC.

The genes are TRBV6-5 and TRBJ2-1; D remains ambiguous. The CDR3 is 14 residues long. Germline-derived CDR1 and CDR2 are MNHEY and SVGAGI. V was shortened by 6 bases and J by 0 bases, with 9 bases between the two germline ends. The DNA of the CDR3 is TGTGCCAGCAGACGATTAATCTCCTACAATGAGCAGTTCTTC. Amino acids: CASRRLISYNEQFF.

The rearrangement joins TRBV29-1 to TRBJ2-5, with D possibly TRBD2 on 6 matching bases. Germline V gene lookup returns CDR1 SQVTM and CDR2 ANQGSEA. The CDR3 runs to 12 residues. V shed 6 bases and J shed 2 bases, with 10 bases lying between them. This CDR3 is CSVRRGQETQYF. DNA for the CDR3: TGCAGCGTCAGGAGGGGTCAAGAGACCCAGTACTTC.

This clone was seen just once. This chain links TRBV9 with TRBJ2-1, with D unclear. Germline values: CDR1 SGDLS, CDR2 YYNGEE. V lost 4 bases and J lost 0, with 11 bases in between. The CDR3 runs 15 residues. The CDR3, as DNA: TGTGCCAGCAGCCCAGATGGGGACTCCTACAATGAGCAGTTCTTC. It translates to CASSPDGDSYNEQFF.

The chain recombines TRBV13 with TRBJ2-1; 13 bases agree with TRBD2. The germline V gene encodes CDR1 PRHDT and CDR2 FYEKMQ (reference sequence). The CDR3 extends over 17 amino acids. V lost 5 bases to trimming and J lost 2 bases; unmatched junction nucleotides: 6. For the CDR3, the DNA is TGTGCCAGCAGCGCCGGACTAGCGGGAGTGACCTACAATGAGCAGTTCTTC. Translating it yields CASSAGLAGVTYNEQFF. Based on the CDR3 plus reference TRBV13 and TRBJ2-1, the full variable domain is AAGVIQSPRHLIKEKRETATLKCYPIPRHDTVYWYQQGPGQDPQFLISFYEKMQSDKGSIPDRFSAQQFSDYHSELNMSSLELGDSALYFCASSAGLAGVTYNEQFFGPGTRLTVL.